What follows is one TCR beta chain and its context. Antigen: not known. A read error may explain this, as a much larger clone is one base away. TCRdb itself ran the multiplex PCR reads through MiXCR, one entry per CDR3 protein. The sample carries about 230,000 distinct CDR3 sequences, approximately 30% recorded once. This entry comes from a study of breast tumors, draining lymph nodes, adjacent tissues. Findings of the study overall: Most tumor T cells seemingly derive from lymph node, then expand in tumor. The lymph node origin of tumor T cells was framed as consistent with a hypothesis, not demonstrated.

The lymph nodes were axillary draining lymph nodes from breast cancer patients. CDR1 is SGHKS, CDR2 YYEKEE, per germline (reference sequence). This CDR3 is 17 amino acids long. This rearrangement joins TRBV5-5 to TRBJ2-2, with TRBD1 matching over 7 bases. The source of this sequence is a female donor with breast cancer. Some clones in this sample may be carry-over from other donors' samples. The sample consisted of axillary lymph node tissue. For the CDR3, the DNA is TGTGTCAGCAGCTTCCGTAGGGGGCACGTGGTAAACGGGGAGCTGTTTTTT. Amino acid sequence: CVSSFRRGHVVNGELFF. Based on the CDR3 plus reference TRBV5-5 and TRBJ2-2, the full variable domain is DAGVTQSPTHLIKTRGQQVTLRCSPISGHKSVSWYQQVLGQGPQFIFQYYEKEERGRGNFPDRFSARQFPNYSSELNVNALLLGDSALYLCVSSFRRGHVVNGELFFGEGSRLTVL.